What follows is one T cell receptor beta chain and its context. Its antigen target is currently unknown. Nothing much larger sits one base from this clone, and base qualities are not available. These data originate in a study of CD8 T cells in ankylosing spondylitis (dated by TCRdb to about 2017). Study-level background: To find TCR variants linked to disease, the study profiled T cell receptor beta repertoires in ankylosing spondylitis patients and healthy donors. The full study cohort comprised around 23 ankylosing spondylitis patients and 110 or so healthy donors. Peripheral blood samples were taken, and synovial fluid was additionally collected from ankylosing spondylitis patients.

TCRdb names Illumina HiSeq 2500 as the instrument used. Quantitative 5'-RACE with molecular barcodes was used to prepare TCR beta libraries. In the authors' own workflow: A new computational method based on a probabilistic model of VDJ rearrangement was used to identify disease-linked TCR variants. TCRdb passed the public sequencing reads through fastp at Q25 and MiXCR, retaining productive beta sequences. Each CDR3 protein appears once, grouped with its most common genes and DNA. The V and J calls and clone size come from TCRdb's table, not from the authors' own analysis. Here the sample has 650,000 to 800,000 distinct CDR3 sequences; under 20% occur a single time. Roughly a fifth of the sample goes to the ten largest clones. Beyond this particular receptor, the publication reports: The disease-linked clones had a CD8+ phenotype and were found at relatively low frequencies in peripheral blood. Significant enrichment of the disease-linked clones was reported in matched synovial fluid samples from ankylosing spondylitis patients. A TCR beta motif of eight highly homologous amino acid variants appeared characteristic of blood from ankylosing spondylitis patients. Some motif variants had previously been reported in the synovial fluid and blood of reactive arthritis patients, which suggests shared mechanisms of disease initiation.

Relative to germline, V is missing 6 bases and J is missing 2 bases, with 6 bases of the junction outside any gene match. Its CDR3 holds 16 amino acids, cysteine through phenylalanine. Only the CDR3 part of the read is kept: 48 bases, read in frame from the first base. CDR1 SNHLY and CDR2 FYNNEI were looked up in the germline V gene. The chain joins TRBV2 to TRBJ2-2, with 10 bases aligning to TRBD2. This clonotype was obtained from a male donor with ankylosing spondylitis. Source material: blood, either unsorted or a sorted T cell fraction (not recorded which). CDR3 loop: CASSTLAGINTGELFF. The DNA sequence is given as TGTGCCAGCAGCACACTAGCGGGGATAAACACCGGGGAGCTGTTTTTT.